These 2 T cell receptor beta chains share one sample of origin, sequenced in a study of graft-versus-host responses after intestinal transplantation. Their antigens are not known. Assay used: immunoSEQ multiplex PCR; TCRdb lists only in-frame clones, some missing. In the table there are over 75,000 clones, roughly nine tenths of which are singletons. The input for sequencing was unstimulated CD4+ T cells sorted from spleen or lymph node cells, taken before intestinal transplant. The source of these receptors is a human donor who received an intestinal transplant.

V gene TRBV11-2 combines with J gene TRBJ1-5, with TRBD1 matching 12 bases. The J segment lost 5 bases and the V segment lost 4 bases, leaving 3 bases of the junction unmatched. Germline-derived CDR1 and CDR2 are SGHAT and FQNNGV. This CDR3 comprises 15 residues. CDR3 in DNA: TGTGCCAGCAGCTCGGGACAGGGGGCGCATCAGCCCCAGCATTTT. Amino acids: CASSSGQGAHQPQHF.

V usage is TRBV5-1 and J usage is TRBJ2-1, with D perhaps TRBD1 (5 bases). CDR1 and CDR2 from the germline V gene are SGHRS and YFSETQ. The length of the CDR3 is 13 residues. V shed 5 bases and J shed 8 bases, with 14 bases lying between them. DNA of the CDR3: TGCGCCAGCAGGTGGGAAGGGGCGCATGAGCAGTTCTTC. Its translation: CASRWEGAHEQFF.